This is a list of T cell receptor beta chains from one sample in a study of OX40 agonist ivuxolimab in advanced cancers. Measured with immunoSEQ multiplex PCR; TCRdb has only the in-frame clones, and not every one. The table has 100,000 or so clones, roughly 90% seen once. The sequences come from CD4+ or CD8+ T cells sorted from blood, collected in a trial of the OX40 agonist ivuxolimab. Receptor source: an adult with an advanced solid tumor such as melanoma, head and neck, liver or kidney cancer. Each CDR3 is given with its conserved first and last residue. The order of the fields is CDR3 length, V gene, clone size, D gene, J gene, CDR3 DNA, CDR3 protein. D genes are given only for firm matches. A row's size may be missing; if present it is once, few, many or a size class.

length: 14
V: TRBV7-3
size: NA
D: TRBD1
J: TRBJ2-1
DNA: TGTGCCAGCACCAGCCCAGACAGGGGCAATGAGCAGTTCTTC
CDR3: CASTSPDRGNEQFF

length: 15
V: TRBV19
size: NA
D: NA
J: TRBJ1-5
DNA: TGTGCCAGTAAGAGAACTACAGGGTACGATCAGCCCCAGCATTTT
CDR3: CASKRTTGYDQPQHF

length: 17
V: TRBV18
size: NA
D: TRBD1
J: TRBJ2-2
DNA: TGTGCCAGCTCAATGTTAACAGGGGGCACGAACACCGGGGAGCTGTTTTTT
CDR3: CASSMLTGGTNTGELFF

length: 17
V: TRBV14
size: NA
D: NA
J: TRBJ1-2
DNA: TGTGCCAGCAGCCAAGATTATGTTGGAACAGATCCTTATGGCTACACCTTC
CDR3: CASSQDYVGTDPYGYTF

length: 15
V: TRBV27
size: NA
D: NA
J: TRBJ1-5
DNA: TGTGCCAGCAGTTTCTTAGGGGGAAATGATCAGCCCCAGCATTTT
CDR3: CASSFLGGNDQPQHF

length: 13
V: TRBV5-4
size: NA
D: NA
J: TRBJ1-1
DNA: TGTGCCAGCAGCTCACGACGGGCCCCTGAAGCTTTCTTT
CDR3: CASSSRRAPEAFF

length: 17
V: TRBV5-1
size: NA
D: TRBD1
J: TRBJ1-3
DNA: TGCGCCAGCAGCTTGGTTTCCAGGGGGAAAACTGGAAACACCATATATTTT
CDR3: CASSLVSRGKTGNTIYF

length: 18
V: TRBV27
size: NA
D: TRBD2
J: TRBJ2-7
DNA: TGTGCCAGCAGACCTTTGTGGGCGGGAGGCCCAAGCTCCTACGAGCAGTACTTC
CDR3: CASRPLWAGGPSSYEQYF

length: 16
V: TRBV9
size: NA
D: TRBD2
J: TRBJ2-3
DNA: TGTGCCAGCAGCGTGGGGACTAGCGGGATCACAGATACGCAGTATTTT
CDR3: CASSVGTSGITDTQYF

length: 15
V: TRBV2
size: once
D: NA
J: TRBJ1-5
DNA: TGTGCCAGCAGTGGGAGTGAGGGGGGGGTCCAGCCCCAGCATTTT
CDR3: CASSGSEGGVQPQHF

length: 15
V: TRBV6-5
size: once
D: NA
J: TRBJ1-5
DNA: TGTGCCAGCAGTCGCCCAGGCTATAGCAATCAGCCCCAGCATTTT
CDR3: CASSRPGYSNQPQHF

length: 13
V: TRBV10-1
size: NA
D: TRBD2
J: TRBJ2-5
DNA: TGCGCCAGCAGTGGGGGACTAGGGCAGACCCAGTACTTC
CDR3: CASSGGLGQTQYF

length: 16
V: TRBV19
size: NA
D: NA
J: TRBJ2-3
DNA: TGTGCCAGTAGTATTTTAGGAGCGGGCCTTAGGGATACGCAGTATTTT
CDR3: CASSILGAGLRDTQYF

length: 18
V: TRBV27
size: NA
D: TRBD1
J: TRBJ1-4
DNA: TGTGCCAGCAGACGATACCGGGACAGATTAGGGACTAATGAAAAACTGTTTTTT
CDR3: CASRRYRDRLGTNEKLFF

length: 13
V: TRBV29-1
size: NA
D: NA
J: TRBJ1-2
DNA: TGCAGCGTTGGGGTGGGAACAAACTATGGCTACACCTTC
CDR3: CSVGVGTNYGYTF

length: 14
V: TRBV7-9
size: NA
D: NA
J: TRBJ1-5
DNA: TGTGCCAGCAGCTTAGATCCAAGCAATCAGCCCCAGCATTTT
CDR3: CASSLDPSNQPQHF

length: 13
V: TRBV28
size: NA
D: TRBD1
J: TRBJ1-2
DNA: TGTGCCAGCAGCCCAGGGGGACTCTATGGCTACACCTTC
CDR3: CASSPGGLYGYTF

length: 16
V: TRBV5-1
size: NA
D: NA
J: TRBJ2-1
DNA: TGCGCCAGCAGCTTGGGGCTCCTGAATACGATTAATGAGCAGTTCTTC
CDR3: CASSLGLLNTINEQFF

length: 13
V: TRBV19
size: NA
D: NA
J: TRBJ1-2
DNA: TGTGCCAGTAGTCCTTTGAGGGGATATGGCTACACCTTC
CDR3: CASSPLRGYGYTF

length: 15
V: TRBV19
size: NA
D: NA
J: TRBJ2-2
DNA: TGTGCCAGTAGTATAGCGGGAAGGAACACCGGGGAGCTGTTTTTT
CDR3: CASSIAGRNTGELFF

length: 16
V: TRBV4-1
size: NA
D: NA
J: TRBJ2-4
DNA: TGCGCCAGCAGCCATGCACCGGGACCAAGGGTAAACATTCAGTACTTC
CDR3: CASSHAPGPRVNIQYF

length: 16
V: TRBV19
size: NA
D: NA
J: TRBJ2-1
DNA: TGTGCCAGTAGCAACCAGGAACTTCGCTCCTACAATGAGCAGTTCTTC
CDR3: CASSNQELRSYNEQFF

length: 16
V: TRBV9
size: once
D: TRBD2
J: TRBJ2-1
DNA: TGTGCCAGCAGCGTAGCTGCGGGGGGGCCTTACAATGAGCAGTTCTTC
CDR3: CASSVAAGGPYNEQFF

length: 16
V: TRBV7-9
size: once
D: TRBD2
J: TRBJ2-3
DNA: TGTGCCAGCAGCGCAGCGCGGGGGGAAAGCACAGATACGCAGTATTTT
CDR3: CASSAARGESTDTQYF

length: 14
V: TRBV30
size: NA
D: TRBD1
J: TRBJ2-2
DNA: TGTGCCTGGGGACAGGGTCTACCCACCGGGGAGCTGTTTTTT
CDR3: CAWGQGLPTGELFF

length: 11
V: TRBV11-2
size: once
D: NA
J: TRBJ2-7
DNA: TGTGCCAGCAGCCTATACTACGAGCAGTACTTC
CDR3: CASSLYYEQYF

length: 13
V: TRBV5-1
size: few
D: TRBD2
J: TRBJ2-7
DNA: TGCGCCAGCAGCCGGACTAGCGGCAACGAGCAGTACTTC
CDR3: CASSRTSGNEQYF